The 5 T cell receptor beta chains presented below share a single source sample, sequenced in a study of cytomegalovirus exposure and HLA in healthy donors. PCR involved 60 Vbeta and 13 Jbeta primers. Profiled with immunoSEQ multiplex PCR; TCRdb holds only in-frame clones, not every one. This sample carries about 92,000 clones, 77% of them seen once, and the ten largest clones take approximately 7.4%. The specimen sequenced was PBMCs. The receptors stem from a man in his forties or fifties in good health and CMV-seropositive.

This chain uses TRBV19 with TRBJ2-3; D may be TRBD1 (6 bases). The V gene lost 6 bases and the J gene lost 1 base, with 17 bases spanning the gap. Germline-derived CDR1 and CDR2 are LNHDA and SQIVND (reference sequence). The CDR3 loop spans 16 amino acids. The CDR3 here is CASSQQGRGGTDTQYF. The CDR3 DNA is TGTGCCAGTAGCCAACAGGGCCGAGGGGGCACAGATACGCAGTATTTT. The full variable domain, with the rest looked up from reference TRBV19 and TRBJ2-3, is DGGITQSPKYLFRKEGQNVTLSCEQNLNHDAMYWYRQDPGQGLRLIYYSQIVNDFQKGDIAEGYSVSREKKESFPLTVTSAQKNPTAFYLCASSQQGRGGTDTQYFGPGTRLTVL.

Only a few counts were recorded for this clone. The rearrangement uses TRBV9 and TRBJ2-7, with a possible D match to TRBD2 (6 bases). V was shortened by 4 bases and J by 1 base, with 9 bases between the two germline ends. The germline gives CDR1 SGDLS, CDR2 YYNGEE. This CDR3 has 13 residues. In nucleotides, the CDR3 is TGTGCCAGCAGCATTGGGACTTCCTACGAGCAGTACTTC. Its protein is CASSIGTSYEQYF.

This chain uses TRBV7-9 with TRBJ1-4; 9 bases align to TRBD1. Germline CDR1 is SEHNR and CDR2 is FQNEAQ (reference sequence). The V segment lost 5 bases and the J segment 8 bases; nucleotides outside the gene matches: 6. This CDR3 is 14 amino acids long. DNA of the CDR3: TGTGCCAGCAGCCCTCCTGGGACAGGGGAAAAACTGTTTTTT. It yields the protein CASSPPGTGEKLFF.

This rearrangement joins TRBV6-1 to TRBJ2-7; 11 bases are shared with TRBD2. Germline V CDR1 and CDR2: MNHNS, SASEGT. CDR3 length equals 14 residues. Trimming removed 5 bases from V and 4 bases from J; junction bases left unmatched: 4. The CDR3 DNA follows: TGTGCCAGCAGTCGACTAGCGGGGCAATACGAGCAGTACTTC. The encoded protein is CASSRLAGQYEQYF.

This rearrangement joins TRBV7-2 to TRBJ1-3; 9 positions match TRBD1. J gave up 4 bases and V 4 bases, and 5 bases lay outside the gene matches. CDR3 length: 15 residues. Germline V gene sequence: CDR1 SGHTA, CDR2 FQGNSA. The CDR3 loop reads CASSSRTGAGNTIYF. In DNA form, the CDR3 reads TGTGCCAGCAGCTCGCGGACAGGGGCGGGAAACACCATATATTTT.